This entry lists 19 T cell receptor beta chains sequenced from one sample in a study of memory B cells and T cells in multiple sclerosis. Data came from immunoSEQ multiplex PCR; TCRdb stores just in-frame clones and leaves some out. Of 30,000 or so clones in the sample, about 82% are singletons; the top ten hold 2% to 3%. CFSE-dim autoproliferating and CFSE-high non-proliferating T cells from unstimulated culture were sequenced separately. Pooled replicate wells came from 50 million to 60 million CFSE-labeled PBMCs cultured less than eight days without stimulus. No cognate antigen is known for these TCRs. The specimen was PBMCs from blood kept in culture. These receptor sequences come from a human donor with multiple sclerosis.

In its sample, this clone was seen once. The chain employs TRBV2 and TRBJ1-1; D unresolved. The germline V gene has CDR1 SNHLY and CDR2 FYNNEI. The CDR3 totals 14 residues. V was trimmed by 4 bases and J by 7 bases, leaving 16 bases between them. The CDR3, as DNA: TGTGCCAGCAGTGGCCCCGGGCACGAATATGAAGCTTTCTTT. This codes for CASSGPGHEYEAFF.

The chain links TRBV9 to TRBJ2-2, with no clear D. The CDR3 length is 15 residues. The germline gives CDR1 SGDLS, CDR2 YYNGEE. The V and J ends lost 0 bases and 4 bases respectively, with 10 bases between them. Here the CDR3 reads CASSVGPWGTGELFF. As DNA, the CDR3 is TGTGCCAGCAGCGTAGGCCCGTGGGGCACCGGGGAGCTGTTTTTT.

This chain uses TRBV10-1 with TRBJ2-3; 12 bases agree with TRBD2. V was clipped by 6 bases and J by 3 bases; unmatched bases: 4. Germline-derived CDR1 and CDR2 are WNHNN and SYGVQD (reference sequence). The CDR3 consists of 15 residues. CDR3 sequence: CASSPTSGGTDTQYF. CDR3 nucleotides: TGCGCCAGCAGCCCGACTAGCGGGGGAACAGATACGCAGTATTTT.

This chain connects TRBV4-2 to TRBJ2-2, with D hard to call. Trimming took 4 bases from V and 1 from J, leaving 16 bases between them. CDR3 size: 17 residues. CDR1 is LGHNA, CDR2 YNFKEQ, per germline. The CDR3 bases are TGTGCCAGCAGCCTGAGAACGGGCCGCCAGAACACCGGGGAGCTGTTTTTT. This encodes CASSLRTGRQNTGELFF.

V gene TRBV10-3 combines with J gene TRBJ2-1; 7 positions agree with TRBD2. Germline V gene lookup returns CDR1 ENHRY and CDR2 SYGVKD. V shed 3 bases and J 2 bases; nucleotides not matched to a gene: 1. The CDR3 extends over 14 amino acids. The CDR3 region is CAISDGGAYNEQFF. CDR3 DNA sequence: TGTGCCATCAGTGATGGGGGGGCCTACAATGAGCAGTTCTTC.

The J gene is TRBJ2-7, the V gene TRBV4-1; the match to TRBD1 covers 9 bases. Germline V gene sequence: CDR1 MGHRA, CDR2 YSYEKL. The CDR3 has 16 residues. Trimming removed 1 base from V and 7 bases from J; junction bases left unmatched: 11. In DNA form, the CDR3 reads TGCGCCAGCAGCCAAGGGTCGGGACAGGGTATTTTGGAGCAGTACTTC. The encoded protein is CASSQGSGQGILEQYF.

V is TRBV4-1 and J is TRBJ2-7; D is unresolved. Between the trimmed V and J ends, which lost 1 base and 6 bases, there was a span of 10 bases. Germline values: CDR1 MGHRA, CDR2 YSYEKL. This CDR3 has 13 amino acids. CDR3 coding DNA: TGCGCCAGCAGCCAAGTACGTTCTTCCGAGCAGTACTTC. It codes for CASSQVRSSEQYF.

The CDR3 protein is CASSRLAGFNEQFF. The CDR3 DNA reads as TGTGCCAGCAGCCGACTAGCGGGGTTCAATGAGCAGTTCTTC. V usage is TRBV5-8 and J usage is TRBJ2-1, with 11 bases that match TRBD2. CDR1 SGHTS and CDR2 YDEGEE come from the germline V gene. V lost 4 bases to trimming and J lost 6 bases; unmatched junction nucleotides: 3. The CDR3 consists of 14 residues.

The CDR3 DNA reads as TGTGCCAGCCGCGAAGCCAGATTTAACACCGGGGAGCTGTTTTTT. It yields the protein CASREARFNTGELFF. The V and J genes are TRBV28 and TRBJ2-2, with D unresolved. The length of the CDR3 is 15 residues. CDR1 and CDR2 from the germline V gene are MDHEN and SYDVKM. Trimming left V 8 bases short and J 2 bases short, with 15 bases between.

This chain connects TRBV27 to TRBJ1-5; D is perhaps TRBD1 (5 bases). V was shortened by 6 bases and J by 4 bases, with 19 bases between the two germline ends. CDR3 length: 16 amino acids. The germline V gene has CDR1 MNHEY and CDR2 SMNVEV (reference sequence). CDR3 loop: CASSLLGVQRNQPQHF. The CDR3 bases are TGTGCCAGCAGCCTACTGGGGGTCCAGAGGAATCAGCCCCAGCATTTT.

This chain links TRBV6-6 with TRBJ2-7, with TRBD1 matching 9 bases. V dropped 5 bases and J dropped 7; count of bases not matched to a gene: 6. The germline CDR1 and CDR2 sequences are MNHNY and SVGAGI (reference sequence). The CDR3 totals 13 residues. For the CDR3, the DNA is TGTGCCAGCAGTGAGACAGGGGGAGGAGAGCAGTACTTC. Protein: CASSETGGGEQYF.

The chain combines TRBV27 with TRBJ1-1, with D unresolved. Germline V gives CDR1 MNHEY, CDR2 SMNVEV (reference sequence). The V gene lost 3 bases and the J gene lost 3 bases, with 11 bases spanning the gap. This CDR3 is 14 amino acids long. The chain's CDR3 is CASSFRSGDTEAFF. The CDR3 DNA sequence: TGTGCCAGCAGTTTTCGTTCTGGGGACACTGAAGCTTTCTTT.

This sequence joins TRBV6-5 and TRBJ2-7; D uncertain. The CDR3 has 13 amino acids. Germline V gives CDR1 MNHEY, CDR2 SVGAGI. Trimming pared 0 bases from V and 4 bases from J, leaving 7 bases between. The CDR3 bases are TGTGCCAGCAGTTACTCGATATCGTACGAGCAGTACTTC. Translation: CASSYSISYEQYF.

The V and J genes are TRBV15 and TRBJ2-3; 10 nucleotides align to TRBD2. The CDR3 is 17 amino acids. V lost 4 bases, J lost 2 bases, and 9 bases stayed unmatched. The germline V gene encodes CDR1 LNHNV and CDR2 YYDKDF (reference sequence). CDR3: CATSTTGLATITDTQYF. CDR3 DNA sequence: TGTGCCACCAGCACAACGGGACTAGCGACAATCACAGATACGCAGTATTTT.

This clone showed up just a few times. CDR3 in amino acids: CASSIAGGTTGNTIYF. CDR3 DNA sequence: TGTGCCAGTAGTATCGCGGGGGGGACAACTGGAAACACCATATATTTT. V and J are TRBV19 and TRBJ1-3; the D gene is possibly TRBD1 (6 bases). Germline V gene lookup returns CDR1 LNHDA and CDR2 SQIVND (reference sequence). Trimming pared 3 bases from V and 2 bases from J, leaving 14 bases between. This CDR3 contains 16 residues.

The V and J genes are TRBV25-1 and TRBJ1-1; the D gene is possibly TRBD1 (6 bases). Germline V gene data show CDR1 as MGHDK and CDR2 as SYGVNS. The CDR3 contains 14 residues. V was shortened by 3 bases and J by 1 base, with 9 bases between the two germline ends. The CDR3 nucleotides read TGTGCCAGCAGTGAGGACAGAGAGAACACTGAAGCTTTCTTT. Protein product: CASSEDRENTEAFF.

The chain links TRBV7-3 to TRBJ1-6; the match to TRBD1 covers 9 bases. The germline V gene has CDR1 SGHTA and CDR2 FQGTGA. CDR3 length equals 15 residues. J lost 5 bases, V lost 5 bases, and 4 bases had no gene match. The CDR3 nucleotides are TGTGCCAGCAGCGCCGGGACAGGGAATAATTCACCCCTCCACTTT. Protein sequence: CASSAGTGNNSPLHF.

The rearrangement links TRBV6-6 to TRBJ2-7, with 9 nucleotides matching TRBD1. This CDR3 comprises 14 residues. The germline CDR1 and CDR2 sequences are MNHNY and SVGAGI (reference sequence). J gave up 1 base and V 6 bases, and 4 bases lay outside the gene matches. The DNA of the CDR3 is TGTGCCAGCAGATCGGGACAGGGATCCTACGAGCAGTACTTC. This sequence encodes CASRSGQGSYEQYF.

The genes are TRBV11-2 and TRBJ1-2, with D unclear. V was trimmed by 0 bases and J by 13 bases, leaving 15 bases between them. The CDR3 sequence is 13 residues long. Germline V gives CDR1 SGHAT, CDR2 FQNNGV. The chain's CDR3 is CASSLDHARSPTF. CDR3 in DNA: TGTGCCAGCAGCTTAGATCATGCCAGATCCCCCACCTTC.